This passage covers 27 T cell receptor beta chains from one sample sequenced in a study of identifying expanded T cells in peripheral blood. TCRdb's table, derived via immunoSEQ multiplex PCR, lists solely in-frame clones and lacks some. This table holds about 85,000 clones, about 88% found once. The sample was blood. Receptors were obtained from a person aged 18 to 75 in good health.

The rearrangement joins TRBV29-1 to TRBJ2-1; TRBD2 aligns across 10 bases. Germline CDR1 SQVTM, CDR2 ANQGSEA. V trimming: 6 bases; J trimming: 7 bases; junction bases outside the gene matches: 6. CDR3 size: 13 residues. CDR3 protein: CSVVPSGGNEQFF. CDR3 nucleotides: TGCAGCGTCGTCCCTAGCGGGGGAAATGAGCAGTTCTTC.

The chain links TRBV15 to TRBJ1-1; perhaps TRBD1 as D (5 bases). From germline, CDR1 is LNHNV and CDR2 YYDKDF (reference sequence). The CDR3 totals 15 residues. V was trimmed by 1 base and J by 0 bases, leaving 9 bases between them. Written as DNA, the CDR3 is TGTGCCACCAGCAGAGGGGGCATCTTGAACACTGAAGCTTTCTTT. Protein product: CATSRGGILNTEAFF. The full variable domain, rest sourced from reference TRBV15 and TRBJ1-1, is DAMVIQNPRYQVTQFGKPVTLSCSQTLNHNVMYWYQQKSSQAPKLLFHYYDKDFNNEADTPDNFQSRRPNTSFCFLDIRSPGLGDTAMYLCATSRGGILNTEAFFGQGTRLTVV.

This sequence joins TRBV29-1 and TRBJ1-1, with D uncertain. Germline V CDR1 and CDR2: SQVTM, ANQGSEA. The CDR3 length is 13 residues. The germline V and J ends were trimmed by 0 bases and 0 bases, with 5 bases remaining between them. CDR3 region: CSVEDLLNTEAFF. CDR3 sequence (DNA): TGCAGCGTTGAAGATCTCCTGAACACTGAAGCTTTCTTT.

This chain connects TRBV4-2 to TRBJ2-2; TRBD2 aligns across 8 bases. V shed 6 bases, J shed 4 bases, and the junction held 4 bases outside the gene matches. The CDR3 covers 14 residues. Germline values: CDR1 LGHNA, CDR2 YNFKEQ. The CDR3 bases are TGTGCCAGCAGAAGAGCGGGAGTCACCGGGGAGCTGTTTTTT. Amino acid sequence: CASRRAGVTGELFF.

This clone was recorded only once. The chain is built from TRBV5-1 and TRBJ2-2; TRBD2 matches 8 bases. V gave up 3 bases and J gave up 1 base; unmatched junction bases: 2. Germline V gene data show CDR1 as SGHRS and CDR2 as YFSETQ. This CDR3 is 15 amino acids long. CDR3 residues: CASSSLAVNTGELFF. The DNA of the CDR3 is TGCGCCAGCAGCTCACTAGCGGTGAACACCGGGGAGCTGTTTTTT.

The rearrangement links TRBV11-2 to TRBJ2-7; weak D call: TRBD2 (6 bases). This CDR3 has 17 residues. Germline V gene lookup returns CDR1 SGHAT and CDR2 FQNNGV. Trimming took 0 bases from V and 2 from J, leaving 17 bases between them. The CDR3 sequence: CASSLEGSAWGAYEQYF. The CDR3 bases are TGTGCCAGCAGCTTAGAGGGTTCGGCCTGGGGGGCCTACGAGCAGTACTTC. Filled out from reference TRBV11-2 and TRBJ2-7, the complete variable domain reads EAGVAQSPRYKIIEKRQSVAFWCNPISGHATLYWYQQILGQGPKLLIQFQNNGVVDDSQLPKDRFSAERLKGVDSTLKIQPAKLEDSAVYLCASSLEGSAWGAYEQYFGPGTRLTVT.

Only one count was recorded for this clone. The chain uses TRBV18 and TRBJ1-1; possibly TRBD1 for D (6 bases). CDR1 and CDR2 from the germline V gene are KGHSH and LQKENI. With 6 bases removed from V and 0 bases from J, the gap between germline ends came to 20 bases. This CDR3 contains 17 residues. Here the CDR3 reads CASSLSTGLSMNTEAFF. CDR3 coding DNA: TGTGCCAGCTCTCTTTCAACAGGGTTATCCATGAACACTGAAGCTTTCTTT.

This chain links TRBV9 with TRBJ2-3; the D is unclear. Germline CDR1 and CDR2: SGDLS and YYNGEE. This CDR3 has 14 residues. With 0 bases removed from V and 4 bases from J, the gap between germline ends came to 9 bases. The CDR3 DNA reads TGTGCCAGCAGCGTAGTGTTAGCCGCAGATACGCAGTATTTT. This encodes CASSVVLAADTQYF.

The rearrangement uses TRBV4-3 and TRBJ2-3; D call uncertain. Germline CDR1 and CDR2: LGHNA and YSLEER. Trimming cost V 0 bases and J 0 bases, with 7 bases left between them. CDR3 length equals 15 residues. CDR3 protein: CASSQDATSTDTQYF. For the CDR3, the DNA is TGCGCCAGCAGCCAAGATGCGACTAGCACAGATACGCAGTATTTT.

V is TRBV5-5 and J is TRBJ2-3, with D hard to call. Deletions cut 0 bases from V and 5 bases from J, with 10 bases between. CDR1 and CDR2 (germline): SGHKS, YYEKEE (reference sequence). The CDR3 is 14 amino acids. CDR3 in amino acids: CASSLDPWGDTQYF. The CDR3 region has the DNA TGTGCCAGCAGCTTGGACCCTTGGGGAGATACGCAGTATTTT. The full variable domain, its missing parts supplied by reference TRBV5-5 and TRBJ2-3, is DAGVTQSPTHLIKTRGQQVTLRCSPISGHKSVSWYQQVLGQGPQFIFQYYEKEERGRGNFPDRFSARQFPNYSSELNVNALLLGDSALYLCASSLDPWGDTQYFGPGTRLTVL.

The CDR3 nucleotides are TGTGCCAGCAGCGTAGGGACAGGGCCTGATCAGCCCCAGCATTTT. It is translated as CASSVGTGPDQPQHF. The chain has TRBV9 and TRBJ1-5; 8 bases map to TRBD1. CDR1 is SGDLS, CDR2 YYNGEE, per germline. This CDR3 spans 15 amino acids. V was clipped by 0 bases and J by 5 bases; unmatched bases: 4.

This chain joins TRBV5-1 and TRBJ1-3; 9 bases fit TRBD1. Germline-derived CDR1 and CDR2 are SGHRS and YFSETQ. CDR3 length: 16 amino acids. After removal of 3 bases from V and 10 bases from J, the junction contained 14 bases not matched to a gene. The CDR3 coding sequence is TGCGCCAGCAGCTGGGGCCCCGGGACAGGGACTGTGACCATATATTTT. As protein: CASSWGPGTGTVTIYF.

The V and J genes are TRBV30 and TRBJ1-5; the D gene is possibly TRBD1 (5 bases). Trimming removed 2 bases from V and 4 bases from J, with 12 bases in between. Germline CDR1 and CDR2: GTSNPN and SVGIG (reference sequence). The CDR3 extends over 14 amino acids. For the CDR3, the DNA is TGTGCCTGGAGTTTCGGGGGAGGAAATCAGCCCCAGCATTTT. Residues: CAWSFGGGNQPQHF.

The V gene is TRBV5-1, the J gene TRBJ2-5, with D maybe TRBD1 (5 bases). CDR3 length: 14 residues. V was cut by 0 bases and J by 5 bases, with 11 bases left in between. The V gene's germline CDR1 is SGHRS and CDR2 YFSETQ. Here the CDR3 DNA reads TGCGCCAGCAGCTTGGGGACACCTATGGAGACCCAGTACTTC. It encodes CASSLGTPMETQYF.

CDR3 in amino acids: CASSLELAGGADTQYF. The CDR3 DNA sequence: TGTGCCAGCAGCTTAGAACTAGCGGGGGGGGCGGATACGCAGTATTTT. The chain carries TRBV7-2 and TRBJ2-3; the match to TRBD2 covers 13 bases. After removal of 1 base from V and 6 bases from J, the junction contained 4 bases not matched to a gene. Germline V CDR1 and CDR2: SGHTA, FQGNSA. The CDR3 is made up of 16 amino acids.

CDR3 coding DNA: TGTGCCAGCAGCGCTACAGCATTCCAAGAGACCCAGTACTTC. Its translation is CASSATAFQETQYF. The rearrangement uses TRBV5-4 and TRBJ2-5; D uncertain. The germline V gene encodes CDR1 SGHNT and CDR2 YYREEE (reference sequence). There are 14 residues in the CDR3. Trimming pared 4 bases from V and 1 base from J, leaving 11 bases between.

This chain connects TRBV6-5 to TRBJ1-1, with D possibly being TRBD1 (5 bases). Germline lookup yields CDR1 MNHEY and CDR2 SVGAGI. The CDR3 consists of 13 residues. V lost 5 bases, J lost 7 bases, and 14 bases lay in between. The CDR3, as DNA: TGTGCCAGCAGTATAGGAGGGGCGGTTGAAGCTTTCTTT. This sequence encodes CASSIGGAVEAFF.

The V and J genes are TRBV10-1 and TRBJ2-7; D gene unclear. V lost 9 bases and J lost 3, with 12 bases in between. Germline CDR1 is WNHNN and CDR2 is SYGVQD (reference sequence). There are 12 residues in the CDR3. The CDR3 coding sequence is TGCGCCAGGGGTGGAACGAGCTACGAGCAGTACTTC. Protein product: CARGGTSYEQYF.

In its sample, this clone was seen once. This rearrangement joins TRBV27 to TRBJ2-1; TRBD2 aligns across 11 bases. The junction had 1 base not matched to a gene; V was cut back by 4 bases and J by 5 bases. The germline V gene encodes CDR1 MNHEY and CDR2 SMNVEV (reference sequence). The CDR3 length is 14 residues. This CDR3 reads CASSWTSGHNEQFF. The CDR3 DNA follows: TGTGCCAGCAGTTGGACTAGCGGGCACAATGAGCAGTTCTTC.

The CDR3 sequence: CASYGRDHGYTF. The CDR3 region has the DNA TGTGCCAGCTACGGCAGGGATCATGGCTACACCTTC. The chain combines TRBV2 with TRBJ1-2; a possible D gene is TRBD1 (5 bases). In germline, CDR1 is SNHLY, CDR2 FYNNEI. The CDR3 spans 12 residues. The V and J ends lost 8 bases and 6 bases respectively, with 13 bases between them. The whole variable domain, remainder taken from reference TRBV2 and TRBJ1-2, is EPEVTQTPSHQVTQMGQEVILRCVPISNHLYFYWYRQILGQKVEFLVSFYNNEISEKSEIFDDQFSVERPDGSNFTLKIRSTKLEDSAMYFCASYGRDHGYTFGSGTRLTVV.

This chain connects TRBV29-1 to TRBJ2-1; 12 bases match TRBD1. With 8 bases clipped from V and 10 bases from J, the junction kept 15 bases outside the gene matches. This CDR3 has 15 amino acids. Per the germline V gene, CDR1 is SQVTM and CDR2 is ANQGSEA. Here the CDR3 DNA reads TGCAGCTCAGCCGGCGGGGACAGGGGGCTTTGGGAGCAGTTCTTC. It specifies CSSAGGDRGLWEQFF.

This sequence joins TRBV11-2 and TRBJ2-3, with TRBD2 matching over 7 bases. The V gene end was trimmed by 6 bases and the J gene end by 6 bases; junction bases not matched to a gene: 9. The CDR3 spans 14 residues. Germline V gives CDR1 SGHAT, CDR2 FQNNGV. This CDR3 reads CASRPSLGGDTQYF. The CDR3 nucleotides are TGTGCCAGCAGACCTAGCCTGGGGGGGGATACGCAGTATTTT.

This clone was counted only a few times. This chain joins TRBV18 and TRBJ2-7; no clear D gene. The germline CDR1 and CDR2 sequences are KGHSH and LQKENI. The V end lost 1 base, the J end lost 0 bases, and 7 bases lay between the germline ends. The CDR3 runs 14 residues. The CDR3 region has the DNA TGTGCCAGCTCACCACAGACCAGCTCCTACGAGCAGTACTTC. Amino acid sequence: CASSPQTSSYEQYF.

The gene calls are TRBV4-3 and TRBJ2-7; unclear D gene. The CDR3 totals 16 residues. The germline V gene encodes CDR1 LGHNA and CDR2 YSLEER. Deletions cut 0 bases from V and 6 bases from J, with 18 bases between. The DNA for the CDR3 is TGCGCCAGCAGCCAAGATAATTATGGCTTGGGGTTCGAGCAGTACTTC. It is translated as CASSQDNYGLGFEQYF.

The chain has TRBV7-2 and TRBJ2-7, with 12 positions matching TRBD2. The trim removed 5 bases at V and 7 bases at J, leaving 18 bases unmatched. The CDR3 has 18 residues. Germline CDR1 is SGHTA and CDR2 is FQGNSA. CDR3 region: CASSRPGLAGGPIREQYF. DNA for the CDR3: TGTGCCAGCAGCCGACCGGGACTAGCGGGTGGCCCCATTCGGGAGCAGTACTTC.

The chain employs TRBV4-1 and TRBJ2-7; D is unresolved. This CDR3 has 11 amino acids. Per the germline V gene, CDR1 is MGHRA and CDR2 is YSYEKL. The germline V and J ends were trimmed by 0 bases and 13 bases, with 10 bases remaining between them. For the CDR3, the DNA is TGCGCCAGCAGCCAAGATGGCCGCCATTACTTC. Encoded protein: CASSQDGRHYF.

This chain's CDR3 is CSVQGTYQNTEAFF. The CDR3 nucleotides read TGCAGCGTCCAAGGAACCTATCAGAACACTGAAGCTTTCTTT. The gene calls are TRBV29-1 and TRBJ1-1; the D is unclear. Germline V CDR1 and CDR2: SQVTM, ANQGSEA. The CDR3 spans 14 residues. The V end lost 6 bases, the J end lost 1 base, and 15 bases lay between the germline ends. Full variable domain (rest looked up from reference TRBV29-1 and TRBJ1-1): SAVISQKPSRDICQRGTSLTIQCQVDSQVTMMFWYRQQPGQSLTLIATANQGSEATYESGFVIDKFPISRPNLTFSTLTVSNMSPEDSSIYLCSVQGTYQNTEAFFGQGTRLTVV.